This T cell receptor beta chain was recovered during a study of metastatic and nonmetastatic thyroid tumors. From the PCR reads, TCRdb re-called clones with MiXCR. Here the sample spans 20,000 to 30,000 clones, about 21% being singletons. This CDR3 is 13 amino acids long. Germline values: CDR1 DFQATT, CDR2 SNEGSKA (reference sequence). The V and J ends lost 6 bases and 1 base respectively, with 10 bases between them. Study-level results: A significant increase in TCR beta diversity was reportedly seen in malignant thyroid tumors relative to benign nodules, in blood and tumor.

None of the patients had undergone any treatment ahead of thyroid surgery. Details on this clone: The antigen is not known.

V gene TRBV20-1 combines with J gene TRBJ2-1, with D possibly matching TRBD2 (5 bases). The sequence was collected from a male donor with papillary thyroid cancer or a benign thyroid nodule (not recorded which). Some clones in this sample may be carry-over from other donors' samples. What was sequenced was blood. CDR3 nucleotides: TGCAGTGCGCAGCGGTTATCCTACAATGAGCAGTTCTTC. Its protein is CSAQRLSYNEQFF.